The 10 T cell receptor beta chains below all came from one sample that was sequenced in a study of blood T cell repertoires in COVID-19. TCRdb keeps only in-frame clones here, not all; method: immunoSEQ multiplex PCR. This table holds 65,000 to 85,000 clones, roughly 88% found once. The sample taken for sequencing was peripheral blood. The origin of the receptors is a human donor in a cohort sampled during active COVID-19.

The genes are TRBV15 and TRBJ1-2; no firm D call. V shed 5 bases and J shed 0 bases, with 13 bases lying between them. CDR3 length: 15 amino acids. The germline CDR1 and CDR2 sequences are LNHNV and YYDKDF (reference sequence). The CDR3 loop reads CATSPGRESNYGYTF. The CDR3, as DNA: TGTGCCACCAGCCCCGGACGGGAGTCTAACTATGGCTACACCTTC.

The CDR3 reads CASSRDSPYEQYF. The CDR3 DNA follows: TGTGCCAGTAGTCGCGACAGCCCCTACGAGCAGTACTTC. The V and J genes are TRBV19 and TRBJ2-7; TRBD1 might be the D (5 bases). Germline-derived CDR1 and CDR2 are LNHDA and SQIVND (reference sequence). Trimming removed 5 bases at V and 2 bases at J, with 10 bases between. The CDR3 contains 13 residues.

The rearrangement joins TRBV6-2 or TRBV6-3 to TRBJ2-5, with D perhaps matching TRBD2 (6 bases). V was shortened by 5 bases and J by 3 bases, with 16 bases between the two germline ends. The CDR3 has 15 amino acids. Germline V gene sequence: CDR1 MNHEY, CDR2 SVGEGT. The CDR3 spells CASSATRAYEETQYF. The CDR3 coding sequence is TGTGCCAGCAGTGCGACTAGGGCCTACGAAGAGACCCAGTACTTC.

The chain links TRBV29-1 to TRBJ2-7; D is possibly TRBD1 (6 bases). Germline V CDR1 and CDR2: SQVTM, ANQGSEA. V was cut by 7 bases and J by 0 bases, with 10 bases left in between. This CDR3 contains 12 residues. The chain's CDR3 is CSARGHSYEQYF. The CDR3 nucleotides read TGCAGCGCCAGGGGCCACTCCTACGAGCAGTACTTC.

This clone was counted once. V usage is TRBV6-5 and J usage is TRBJ1-5; 10 positions agree with TRBD1. Looked up from germline, CDR1 is MNHEY and CDR2 is SVGAGI. The CDR3 consists of 15 residues. V dropped 0 bases and J dropped 6; count of bases not matched to a gene: 2. The CDR3 reads CASSYSGQGFQPQHF. CDR3 sequence (DNA): TGTGCCAGCAGTTACTCGGGACAGGGGTTTCAGCCCCAGCATTTT.

In DNA, the CDR3 is TGTGCCTTCCGGACAGCGAACACCGGGGAGCTGTTTTTT. This gives the protein CAFRTANTGELFF. V usage is TRBV5-6 and J usage is TRBJ2-2; D is possibly TRBD1 (6 bases). Germline loops: CDR1 SGHDT, CDR2 YYEEEE. The CDR3 totals 13 residues. Between the trimmed V and J ends, which lost 10 bases and 0 bases, there was a span of 10 bases. The full variable domain, completed using reference TRBV5-6 and TRBJ2-2, is DAGVTQSPTHLIKTRGQQVTLRCSPKSGHDTVSWYQQALGQGPQFIFQYYEEEERQRGNFPDRFSGHQFPNYSSELNVNALLLGDSALYLCAFRTANTGELFFGEGSRLTVL.

V gene TRBV9 combines with J gene TRBJ2-5; possible D gene TRBD1, 6 bases. Germline V lookup: CDR1 SGDLS, CDR2 YYNGEE. The CDR3 sequence is 16 residues long. Trimming removed 3 bases from V and 4 bases from J, with 19 bases in between. The CDR3 loop is CASSALEGVTSETQYF. The DNA for the CDR3 is TGTGCCAGCAGCGCCCTAGAGGGGGTCACTTCAGAGACCCAGTACTTC.

The V call is TRBV4-1, the J call TRBJ2-7; 7 bases map to TRBD2. Per the germline V gene, CDR1 is MGHRA and CDR2 is YSYEKL. V shed 2 bases and J 3 bases; nucleotides not matched to a gene: 7. CDR3 size: 15 residues. CDR3 sequence: CASSQSPGGYYEQYF. The CDR3 DNA reads as TGCGCCAGCAGCCAATCGCCGGGAGGCTACTACGAGCAGTACTTC.

The chain recombines TRBV14 with TRBJ1-1, with TRBD1 as a possible D gene (5 bases). The CDR3 sequence is 12 residues long. In germline, CDR1 is SGHDN, CDR2 FVKESK. The ends were cut back, 2 bases at V and 4 bases at J, with 5 bases in the middle. The CDR3 sequence: CASSQRGTEAFF. The CDR3 DNA is TGTGCCAGCAGCCAAAGGGGCACTGAAGCTTTCTTT.

The V call is TRBV19, the J call TRBJ2-7; 8 bases are shared with TRBD2. CDR3 size: 16 residues. Germline CDR1 LNHDA, CDR2 SQIVND (reference sequence). Unmatched junction bases numbered 8, after V lost 4 bases and J lost 0 bases. The CDR3 region is CASSTGGAINSYEQYF. The CDR3 DNA reads TGTGCCAGTAGTACCGGGGGGGCCATAAACTCCTACGAGCAGTACTTC.